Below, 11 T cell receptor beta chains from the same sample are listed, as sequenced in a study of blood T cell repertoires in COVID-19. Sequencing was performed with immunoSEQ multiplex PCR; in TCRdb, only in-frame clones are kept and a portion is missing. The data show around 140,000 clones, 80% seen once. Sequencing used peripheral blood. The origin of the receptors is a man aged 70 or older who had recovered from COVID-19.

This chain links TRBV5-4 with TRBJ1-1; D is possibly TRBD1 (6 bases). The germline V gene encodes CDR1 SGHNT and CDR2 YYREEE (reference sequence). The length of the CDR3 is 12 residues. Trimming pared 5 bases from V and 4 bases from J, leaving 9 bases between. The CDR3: CASSMDSTEAFF. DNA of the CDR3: TGTGCCAGCAGTATGGACAGCACTGAAGCTTTCTTT.

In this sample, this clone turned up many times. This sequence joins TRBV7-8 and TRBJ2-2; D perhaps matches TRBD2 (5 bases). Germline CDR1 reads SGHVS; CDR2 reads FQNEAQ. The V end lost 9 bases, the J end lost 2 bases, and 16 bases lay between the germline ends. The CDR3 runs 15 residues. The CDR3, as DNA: TGTGCCAGTGTACCGAGGACGGGAAACACCGGGGAGCTGTTTTTT. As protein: CASVPRTGNTGELFF.

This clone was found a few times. The CDR3: CASIPDRGRVNEKLFF. The CDR3 DNA is TGTGCCAGCATCCCGGACAGGGGGAGGGTTAATGAAAAACTGTTTTTT. V is TRBV2 and J is TRBJ1-4, with 10 bases matching TRBD1. V shed 7 bases, J shed 4 bases, and the junction held 9 bases outside the gene matches. The germline V gene encodes CDR1 SNHLY and CDR2 FYNNEI. The CDR3 extends over 16 amino acids. The full variable domain, in which reference TRBV2 and TRBJ1-4 provide the parts outside the CDR3, is EPEVTQTPSHQVTQMGQEVILRCVPISNHLYFYWYRQILGQKVEFLVSFYNNEISEKSEIFDDQFSVERPDGSNFTLKIRSTKLEDSAMYFCASIPDRGRVNEKLFFGSGTQLSVL.

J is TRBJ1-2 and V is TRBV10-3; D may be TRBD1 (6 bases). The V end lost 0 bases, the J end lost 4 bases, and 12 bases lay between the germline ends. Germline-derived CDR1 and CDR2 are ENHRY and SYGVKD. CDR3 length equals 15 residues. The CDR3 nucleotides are TGTGCCATCAGTGAGTCGAGGGGGTTATCCTATGGCTACACCTTC. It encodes CAISESRGLSYGYTF.

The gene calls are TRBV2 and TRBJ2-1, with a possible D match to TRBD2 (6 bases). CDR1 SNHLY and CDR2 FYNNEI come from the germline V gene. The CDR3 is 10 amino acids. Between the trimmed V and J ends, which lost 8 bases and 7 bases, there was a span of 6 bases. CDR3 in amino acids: CASRGNEQFF. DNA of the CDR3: TGTGCCAGCCGGGGGAATGAGCAGTTCTTC.

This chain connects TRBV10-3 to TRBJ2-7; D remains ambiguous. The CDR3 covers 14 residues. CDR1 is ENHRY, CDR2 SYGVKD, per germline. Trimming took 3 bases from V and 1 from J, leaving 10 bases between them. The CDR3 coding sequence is TGTGCCATCAGTGAATTCCAGGAATCCTACGAGCAGTACTTC. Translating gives CAISEFQESYEQYF.

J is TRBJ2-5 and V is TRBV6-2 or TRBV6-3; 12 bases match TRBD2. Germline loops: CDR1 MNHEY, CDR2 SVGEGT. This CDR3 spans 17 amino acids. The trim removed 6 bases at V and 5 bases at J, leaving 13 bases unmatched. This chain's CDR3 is CASSTGLAGGEGETQYF. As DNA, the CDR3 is TGTGCCAGCAGCACCGGTCTAGCGGGAGGGGAGGGCGAGACCCAGTACTTC.

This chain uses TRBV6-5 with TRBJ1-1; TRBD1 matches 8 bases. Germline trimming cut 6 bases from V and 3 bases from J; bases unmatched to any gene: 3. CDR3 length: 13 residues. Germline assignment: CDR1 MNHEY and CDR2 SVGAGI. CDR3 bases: TGTGCCAGCAGCAAGACAGGGGACACTGAAGCTTTCTTT. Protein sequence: CASSKTGDTEAFF.

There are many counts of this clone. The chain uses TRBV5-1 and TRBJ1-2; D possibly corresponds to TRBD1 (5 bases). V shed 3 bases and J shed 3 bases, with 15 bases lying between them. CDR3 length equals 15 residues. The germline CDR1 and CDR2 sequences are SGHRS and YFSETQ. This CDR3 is CASSYGGGSDYGYTF. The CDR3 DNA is TGCGCCAGCAGCTATGGGGGAGGGTCCGACTATGGCTACACCTTC.

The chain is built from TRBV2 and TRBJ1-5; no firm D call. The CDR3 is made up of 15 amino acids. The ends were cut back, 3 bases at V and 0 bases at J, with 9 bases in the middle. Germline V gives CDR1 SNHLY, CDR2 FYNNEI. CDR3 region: CASSDGINSNQPQHF. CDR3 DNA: TGTGCCAGCAGTGACGGGATAAATAGCAATCAGCCCCAGCATTTT.

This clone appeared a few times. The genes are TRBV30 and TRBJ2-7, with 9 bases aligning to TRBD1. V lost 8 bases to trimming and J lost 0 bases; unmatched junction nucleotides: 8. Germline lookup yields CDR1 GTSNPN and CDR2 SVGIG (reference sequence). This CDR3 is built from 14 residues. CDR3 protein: CAASGTGNSYEQYF. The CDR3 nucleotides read TGTGCCGCCTCCGGGACAGGGAACTCCTACGAGCAGTACTTC.